These 17 T cell receptor beta chains originate from one sample sequenced in a study of blood T cell repertoires in COVID-19. Using immunoSEQ multiplex PCR, the repertoire was profiled, and TCRdb retains in-frame clones only, with some absent. Of 200,000 to 250,000 clones listed, 80% to 90% are singletons. Sequencing input: PBMCs or T cells enriched from blood (not recorded which). The receptor set was obtained from a woman aged 18-29 years in a cohort exposed to, infected with or recovered from COVID-19 (not recorded which).

The V call is TRBV28, the J call TRBJ2-7; D not certain. The CDR3 has 13 residues. Germline lookup yields CDR1 MDHEN and CDR2 SYDVKM. V lost 6 bases and J lost 2, with 11 bases in between. In nucleotides, the CDR3 is TGTGCCAGCAGGGTGACAAGTACCTACGAGCAGTACTTC. Amino acids: CASRVTSTYEQYF.

The chain employs TRBV7-9 and TRBJ2-7, with TRBD2 matching over 7 bases. With 0 bases clipped from V and 0 bases from J, the junction kept 5 bases outside the gene matches. CDR1 is SEHNR and CDR2 is FQNEAQ in the germline V gene (reference sequence). CDR3 length: 16 amino acids. The CDR3 is CASSLAGGLSSYEQYF. In DNA, the CDR3 is TGTGCCAGCAGCTTAGCTGGGGGACTAAGCTCCTACGAGCAGTACTTC. Filled out from reference TRBV7-9 and TRBJ2-7, the complete variable domain reads DTGVSQNPRHKITKRGQNVTFRCDPISEHNRLYWYRQTLGQGPEFLTYFQNEAQLEKSRLLSDRFSAERPKGSFSTLEIQRTEQGDSAMYLCASSLAGGLSSYEQYFGPGTRLTVT.

This clone was picked up one time. This chain links TRBV28 with TRBJ2-4, with D possibly being TRBD1 (5 bases). Trimming took off 7 bases at V and 5 bases at J, with 15 bases between the two ends. Germline V gene lookup returns CDR1 MDHEN and CDR2 SYDVKM. This CDR3 comprises 14 residues. The DNA of the CDR3 is TGTGCCAGCACAATTCAGGGTCTCCAAAACATTCAGTACTTC. It specifies CASTIQGLQNIQYF.

J is TRBJ1-6 and V is TRBV30; possible D gene TRBD1, 6 bases. In germline, CDR1 is GTSNPN, CDR2 SVGIG (reference sequence). This CDR3 has 16 amino acids. Trimming took off 3 bases at V and 5 bases at J, with 17 bases between the two ends. The CDR3 sequence is CAWRFAGGANNSPLHF. In DNA, the CDR3 is TGTGCCTGGAGATTCGCGGGGGGGGCAAATAATTCACCCCTCCACTTT. The entire variable domain, with the rest obtained from reference TRBV30 and TRBJ1-6, is as follows: SQTIHQWPATLVQPVGSPLSLECTVEGTSNPNLYWYRQAAGRGLQLLFYSVGIGQISSEVPQNLSASRPQDRQFILSSKKLLLSDSGFYLCAWRFAGGANNSPLHFGNGTRLTVT.

This clone was seen a single time. V gene TRBV30 combines with J gene TRBJ2-2; 9 bases are shared with TRBD2. This CDR3 has 16 residues. J lost 0 bases, V lost 4 bases, and 6 bases had no gene match. The germline CDR1 and CDR2 sequences are GTSNPN and SVGIG (reference sequence). The CDR3 DNA follows: TGTGCCTGGACTAGCGGGACGGTACCGAACACCGGGGAGCTGTTTTTT. It specifies CAWTSGTVPNTGELFF.

On this clone itself: At one of its ends the junction is not consistent with the germline gene, which may arise from a read error. The chain is built from TRBV5-1 and TRBJ2-7; D may be TRBD1 (6 bases). CDR1 and CDR2 from the germline V gene are SGHRS and YFSETQ. This CDR3 comprises 14 residues. The CDR3 loop reads CASSLGVGAYEQYF. The DNA for the CDR3 is TGCGCCAGCAGCTTGGGTGTGGGGGCCTATGAGCAGTACTTC.

This chain links TRBV7-2 with TRBJ2-5; 12 positions match TRBD2. Germline CDR1 and CDR2: SGHTA and FQGNSA. V gave up 3 bases and J gave up 2 bases; unmatched junction bases: 4. CDR3 length: 16 residues. In nucleotides, the CDR3 is TGTGCCAGCAGCTTTGGACTAGCGGGACCTCAAGAGACCCAGTACTTC. It specifies CASSFGLAGPQETQYF.

This clone was recorded only once. This sequence joins TRBV5-1 and TRBJ1-2, with TRBD1 identical over 11 bases. The length of the CDR3 is 15 residues. CDR1 and CDR2 from the germline V gene are SGHRS and YFSETQ. The V segment lost 4 bases and the J segment 8 bases; nucleotides outside the gene matches: 10. CDR3 protein: CASSPGDRGSQGYTF. The DNA for the CDR3 is TGCGCCAGCAGCCCGGGGGACAGGGGGAGCCAGGGCTACACCTTC. Full variable domain (outside the CDR3, taken from reference TRBV5-1 and TRBJ1-2): KAGVTQTPRYLIKTRGQQVTLSCSPISGHRSVSWYQQTPGQGLQFLFEYFSETQRNKGNFPGRFSGRQFSNSRSEMNVSTLELGDSALYLCASSPGDRGSQGYTFGSGTRLTVV.

The chain uses TRBV7-9 and TRBJ2-7; possibly TRBD1 for D (6 bases). The ends were cut back, 10 bases at V and 5 bases at J, with 24 bases in the middle. CDR3 length: 15 residues. Germline V gene lookup returns CDR1 SEHNR and CDR2 FQNEAQ (reference sequence). The CDR3 DNA reads TGTGCCACCAAGAACGCACAGGGCTATCTCGACGAGCAGTACTTC. Translated, it gives CATKNAQGYLDEQYF.

The V and J genes are TRBV9 and TRBJ2-5; 12 positions match TRBD2. The ends lost 0 bases at V and 7 bases at J; junction bases unmatched: 7. Germline V gene data show CDR1 as SGDLS and CDR2 as YYNGEE. This CDR3 has 16 residues. This CDR3 is CASSVEASGRGVTQYF. The CDR3 bases are TGTGCCAGCAGCGTAGAGGCTAGCGGGAGGGGAGTGACCCAGTACTTC.

V usage is TRBV10-2 and J usage is TRBJ2-7; TRBD2 matches 8 bases. Germline V lookup: CDR1 WSHSY, CDR2 SAAADI. This CDR3 has 13 residues. The junction had 1 base not matched to a gene; V was cut back by 3 bases and J by 3 bases. This CDR3 is CASSDAGGYEQYF. The DNA for the CDR3 is TGCGCCAGCAGTGACGCGGGGGGCTACGAGCAGTACTTC.

The J gene is TRBJ1-1, the V gene TRBV4-2, with 10 bases matching TRBD1. With V trimmed by 2 bases and J by 7 bases, 13 bases remained unmatched. The germline gives CDR1 LGHNA, CDR2 YNFKEQ. CDR3 length equals 17 residues. As DNA, the CDR3 is TGTGCCAGCAGCCAATTTTCCGGGACAGGGGAGGGTGGTGAAGCTTTCTTT. It translates to CASSQFSGTGEGGEAFF.

The chain uses TRBV19 and TRBJ2-4; perhaps TRBD1 as D (5 bases). V was pared by 0 bases and J by 1 base, with 13 bases between. The V gene's germline CDR1 is LNHDA and CDR2 SQIVND (reference sequence). There are 17 residues in the CDR3. The CDR3 DNA reads as TGTGCCAGTAGTATAGACCGTGGGGCGGAGGCCAAAAACATTCAGTACTTC. Protein product: CASSIDRGAEAKNIQYF.

This chain joins TRBV29-1 and TRBJ1-2; D may be TRBD1 (6 bases). Trimming stripped 7 bases from V and 6 bases from J, with 18 bases between. CDR3 size: 13 residues. The V gene's germline CDR1 is SQVTM and CDR2 ANQGSEA. CDR3 DNA sequence: TGCAGCGCCTGGGGAGGGGGGTCGGATGGCTACACCTTC. Protein product: CSAWGGGSDGYTF.

This clone was counted a single time. In DNA, the CDR3 is TGTGCCACCAGTGACCCTCCGGGGGGGACAGATACGCAGTATTTT. Translating it yields CATSDPPGGTDTQYF. This chain uses TRBV24-1 with TRBJ2-3; TRBD2 matches at 8 bases. The J segment lost 3 bases and the V segment lost 4 bases, leaving 5 bases of the junction unmatched. This CDR3 has 15 amino acids. Germline-derived CDR1 and CDR2 are KGHDR and SFDVKD.

This clone was picked up a small number of times. The chain has TRBV7-9 and TRBJ1-2, with TRBD1 as a possible D gene (5 bases). Per the germline V gene, CDR1 is SEHNR and CDR2 is FQNEAQ (reference sequence). The CDR3 runs to 16 residues. V lost 2 bases and J lost 1, with 14 bases in between. The CDR3: CASSLPGDWHNYGYTF. CDR3 bases: TGTGCCAGCAGCTTACCGGGGGATTGGCATAACTATGGCTACACCTTC.

This clone was picked up a small number of times. The rearrangement links TRBV18 to TRBJ2-3; D gene ambiguous. Trimming cost V 6 bases and J 6 bases, with 10 bases left between them. The CDR3 is 12 amino acids. The germline V gene has CDR1 KGHSH and CDR2 LQKENI. CDR3 DNA sequence: TGTGCCAGCTCCCTTACTACCGATACGCAGTATTTT. Encoded protein: CASSLTTDTQYF.